This is a list of T cell receptor beta chains from one sample in a study of shared clonotypes between healthy human individuals. The repertoire was sequenced with immunoSEQ multiplex PCR; TCRdb's copy has only in-frame clones and lacks some. The table includes approximately 810,000 clones, 80% to 95% detected once. The sequencing sample was made of naive CD8+ T cells sorted from blood. These TCRs come from a man aged 25-45 years in good health. The CDR3 runs from the conserved cysteine through the conserved F or W. A D gene is named only where the DNA matches it firmly. Size is stated for part of the rows, as once, few or many counts, or as a class when the clone is expanded.

abundance,v_gene,j_gene,d_gene,CDR3aa,CDR3nt
-,TRBV7-9,TRBJ2-7,TRBD1,CASRGEGADLDEQYF,TGTGCCAGCAGGGGCGAGGGGGCCGACCTCGACGAGCAGTACTTC
-,TRBV7-9,TRBJ2-3,-,CASNFPIQSSTDTQYF,TGTGCCAGCAATTTTCCGATCCAATCTAGCACAGATACGCAGTATTTT
-,TRBV30,TRBJ1-2,TRBD1,CAWWTGTGYTF,TGTGCCTGGTGGACAGGGACTGGCTACACCTTC
-,TRBV4-1,TRBJ2-1,TRBD2,CASSHRLAVTYNEQFF,TGCGCCAGCAGCCACCGACTAGCCGTTACCTACAATGAGCAGTTCTTC
-,TRBV7-2,TRBJ2-7,TRBD1,CASSLLGTGAYEQYF,TGTGCCAGCAGCTTATTGGGGACAGGGGCCTACGAGCAGTACTTC
-,TRBV4-1,TRBJ2-5,-,CASSRGDGQETQYF,TGCGCCAGCAGCCGCGGGGACGGCCAAGAGACCCAGTACTTC
once,TRBV5-4,TRBJ2-7,-,CASSFGQGGEQYF,TGTGCCAGCAGCTTCGGCCAGGGCGGCGAGCAGTACTTC
-,TRBV30,TRBJ2-7,-,CAWSEGTEYEQYF,TGTGCCTGGAGTGAAGGGACTGAATACGAGCAGTACTTC
-,TRBV19,TRBJ2-3,-,CASSMYSYVDTQYF,TGTGCCAGTAGTATGTACAGTTACGTAGATACGCAGTATTTT
-,TRBV28,TRBJ2-1,-,CASSEGHEQFF,TGTGCCAGCAGTGAGGGGCATGAGCAGTTCTTC
-,TRBV7-9,TRBJ2-1,-,CASSEGRYNEQFF,TGTGCCAGCAGCGAAGGCCGCTACAATGAGCAGTTCTTC
-,TRBV27,TRBJ1-1,-,CASSSLGGYPEAFF,TGTGCCAGCAGTTCGCTAGGGGGGTATCCTGAAGCTTTCTTT
-,TRBV9,TRBJ2-1,-,CASSVATSRDEQFF,TGTGCCAGCAGCGTAGCAACTAGTCGAGATGAGCAGTTCTTC
-,TRBV5-1,TRBJ2-2,TRBD2,CASSPVTSAGELFF,TGCGCCAGCAGCCCGGTGACTAGCGCCGGGGAGCTGTTTTTT
once,TRBV2,TRBJ1-4,-,CASSEGDSLGEKLFF,TGTGCCAGCAGTGAAGGAGACAGCCTTGGAGAAAAACTGTTTTTT
once,TRBV18,TRBJ2-3,-,CASSPEVKATDTQYF,TGTGCCAGCTCACCAGAAGTGAAAGCCACAGATACGCAGTATTTT
-,TRBV6-5,TRBJ1-4,-,CASSYRWQQEEKLFF,TGTGCCAGCAGTTACAGGTGGCAGCAGGAGGAAAAACTGTTTTTT
once,TRBV27,TRBJ2-7,-,CASSPGDYEQYF,TGTGCCAGCAGTCCCGGGGACTACGAGCAGTACTTC
-,TRBV7-9,TRBJ2-1,TRBD2,CASSLASLAGRYNEQFF,TGTGCCAGCAGCTTAGCGTCCCTAGCGGGAAGATACAATGAGCAGTTCTTC
-,TRBV30,TRBJ2-7,-,CAWSDRADEQYF,TGTGCCTGGAGTGACAGGGCGGACGAGCAGTACTTC
-,TRBV5-1,TRBJ2-3,TRBD2,CASSWWSGTTRTDTQYF,TGCGCCAGCAGCTGGTGGTCCGGGACTACGAGGACAGATACGCAGTATTTT
-,TRBV28,TRBJ2-2,TRBD1,CASSLPLTGDLNTGELFF,TGTGCCAGCAGTTTACCGTTGACAGGGGACTTGAACACCGGGGAGCTGTTTTTT
-,TRBV4-3,TRBJ2-7,-,CASSQDWASRRYEQYF,TGCGCCAGCAGCCAAGATTGGGCTAGCCGGAGGTACGAGCAGTACTTC
-,TRBV27,TRBJ2-2,-,CASKWNTGELFF,TGTGCCAGCAAGTGGAACACCGGGGAGCTGTTTTTT
-,TRBV4-1,TRBJ2-3,TRBD2,CASSPGTSGREDTQYF,TGCGCCAGCAGCCCCGGGACTAGCGGGAGGGAAGATACGCAGTATTTT
-,TRBV2,TRBJ2-7,TRBD2,CASRGGLAETYEQYF,TGTGCCAGCAGGGGGGGACTAGCGGAAACCTACGAGCAGTACTTC
-,TRBV29-1,TRBJ1-1,-,CSVERLNTEAFF,TGCAGCGTTGAAAGGCTGAACACTGAAGCTTTCTTT
-,TRBV5-8,TRBJ1-5,TRBD1,CASSPILRTGGIYSNQPQHF,TGTGCCAGCAGCCCCATACTCCGGACAGGGGGCATTTATAGCAATCAGCCCCAGCATTTT
once,TRBV7-6,TRBJ2-5,TRBD1,CASRNRGLETQYF,TGTGCCAGCAGGAACAGGGGGCTGGAGACCCAGTACTTC
-,TRBV27,TRBJ2-1,TRBD2,CASSLSGNSYNEQFF,TGTGCCAGCAGTCTCAGCGGGAACTCCTACAATGAGCAGTTCTTC
-,TRBV6-1,TRBJ2-1,-,CASSEAIFIGSQGNEQFF,TGTGCCAGCAGTGAAGCGATATTTATCGGGTCACAGGGCAATGAGCAGTTCTTC
-,TRBV11-1,TRBJ2-3,TRBD2,CASSLAGGFGDTQYF,TGTGCCAGCAGCTTAGCGGGAGGGTTCGGAGATACGCAGTATTTT
-,TRBV7-9,TRBJ2-5,-,CASSGTGMWETQYF,TGTGCCAGCAGCGGGACCGGAATGTGGGAGACCCAGTACTTC
-,TRBV6-4,TRBJ2-7,-,CASSEVGAGTYEQYF,TGTGCCAGCAGCGAGGTGGGGGCAGGGACCTACGAGCAGTACTTC
-,TRBV11-2,TRBJ2-1,-,CASSLAGTAGEQFF,TGTGCCAGCAGCTTGGCCGGGACCGCGGGTGAGCAGTTCTTC
-,TRBV28,TRBJ1-5,-,CASSWAVGTQPQHF,TGTGCCAGCAGTTGGGCTGTGGGGACTCAGCCCCAGCATTTT
-,TRBV28,TRBJ1-5,-,CASDGWPGPSNQPQHF,TGTGCCAGTGATGGATGGCCCGGGCCTAGCAATCAGCCCCAGCATTTT
-,TRBV7-6,TRBJ2-5,TRBD2,CASSLWASGSQETQYF,TGTGCCAGCAGCTTATGGGCTAGCGGGAGCCAAGAGACCCAGTACTTC
-,TRBV30,TRBJ1-1,-,CAWTRTYTEAFF,TGTGCCTGGACCAGGACATACACTGAAGCTTTCTTT
-,TRBV2,TRBJ2-7,TRBD1,CASSGPGGQGHDEQYF,TGTGCCAGCAGCGGACCCGGGGGACAGGGGCATGACGAGCAGTACTTC
-,TRBV7-6,TRBJ2-5,-,CASSSSRGEEETQYF,TGTGCCAGCAGCTCCTCCAGGGGAGAAGAAGAGACCCAGTACTTC
-,TRBV11-3,TRBJ2-1,TRBD2,CASSEGTSGVGGDEQFF,TGTGCCAGCAGCGAAGGGACTAGCGGAGTAGGCGGTGATGAGCAGTTCTTC
-,TRBV28,TRBJ1-3,TRBD1,CASSPPDRDSGNTIYF,TGTGCCAGCAGTCCCCCAGACAGGGACTCTGGAAACACCATATATTTT
-,TRBV14,TRBJ2-7,-,CASSPGEGIEQYF,TGTGCCAGCAGTCCGGGTGAGGGAATCGAGCAGTACTTC
-,TRBV28,TRBJ1-1,-,CASRSLGGNTEAFF,TGTGCCAGCAGGTCTCTGGGTGGGAACACTGAAGCTTTCTTT
-,TRBV15,TRBJ1-2,-,CATSRDRGSYGYTF,TGTGCCACCAGCAGAGATAGAGGGTCCTATGGCTACACCTTC
-,TRBV7-3,TRBJ2-2,-,CASSSSNTGELFF,TGTGCCAGCAGCTCATCGAACACCGGGGAGCTGTTTTTT
-,TRBV28,TRBJ2-7,-,CASSLDSYEQYF,TGTGCCAGCAGTTTGGACAGCTACGAGCAGTACTTC
-,TRBV9,TRBJ2-5,TRBD2,CASSVGGAGGRETQYF,TGTGCCAGCAGCGTAGGGGGAGCGGGAGGGCGGGAGACCCAGTACTTC
-,TRBV11-3,TRBJ2-1,TRBD2,CASSLNSGSDNEQFF,TGTGCCAGCAGCTTAAATAGCGGGAGTGATAATGAGCAGTTCTTC
-,TRBV6-6,TRBJ1-2,-,CASKDTNYGYTF,TGTGCCAGCAAAGACACTAACTATGGCTACACCTTC